The source of this T cell receptor (beta chain) is a study of T-cell reconstitution after alpha-beta-depleted transplantation in children. TCRbeta library construction was performed incorporating unique molecular identifiers. One entry per CDR3 protein results from TCRdb running MiXCR on the PCR reads. The sample includes 250,000 or so distinct CDR3 sequences, around 7.5% of them seen just once. Trimming took off 6 bases at V and 3 bases at J, with 18 bases between the two ends. The germline gives CDR1 SNHLY, CDR2 FYNNEI. The CDR3 runs 16 residues. This clonotype was detected only a few times. Its specificity is unknown. Study conclusions and caveats: Newly produced T cells mostly accounted for T-cell counts and diversity one year post-transplant. Several hundred expanded graft clones reportedly supplied alpha-beta T cells about two months after transplant. High day-60 TCRbeta diversity in some patients came from surviving recipient T cells and thymic progenitors.

The sample in question was PBMCs, mostly from graft donor cells, obtained 180 days after TCRalphabeta/CD19-depleted stem cell transplant. The receptor's source is a male patient aged 10 to 17 who had a stem cell transplant for acute lymphoblastic leukemia, so the T cells may come from the graft donor. J is TRBJ1-5 and V is TRBV2, with D possibly TRBD1 on 6 matching bases. The CDR3 bases are TGTGCCAGCAGCCTCCGGGACAACACTATCAATCAGCCCCAGCATTTT. Encoded protein: CASSLRDNTINQPQHF.